This TCR beta chain was retrieved from a study of shared clonotypes between healthy human individuals (dated by TCRdb to about 2020). About the full investigation: The cohort included a few men and a couple of women between 18 and 49 years of age. For each donor, CD4 naive and CD4 memory were each given three plates, CD8 naive was given two plates, and CD8 memory was given one plate. Blood TCR repertoires of four to six healthy adults were deeply sequenced to estimate repertoire size and the extent of clonotype sharing between individuals. Libraries were prepared and TCR repertoires were sequenced by different laboratories using diverse techniques, in order to increase sequencing depth and limit assay-specific biases. Between about 0.85 and 10 billion PBMCs per donor were obtained by leukapheresis. The research as a whole found: Compared with non-shared clonotypes, clonotypes shared by all four sorted-subset donors had higher generation probabilities. Naive subsets generally had larger estimated clonotype richness than memory subsets. Because the study included a small number of donors, the genetic and exposure-history diversity represented was limited. Sampling was limited to blood, and TCR repertoires in tissue likely differ from TCR repertoires in blood. Pairwise subsampling led to the expectation that sequencing depth would affect the degree of clonotype sharing among donors. Around 5.4% of naive CD4, 3.5% of naive CD8, 2.3% of memory CD4, and around 0.42% of memory CD8 clonotypes were shared across several donors. Incomplete sequencing was indicated by rarefaction of sorted-subset datasets, despite the large sequencing depth.

TCR CDR3 regions were amplified from genomic DNA by multiplex PCR using the deep immunoSEQ assay. For each cell subset, the extracted genomic DNA was distributed evenly across all wells of several immunoSEQ 96-well plates, and each plate served as one replicate. For sorted subsets, roughly 190 ng of genomic DNA, equivalent to around 29,000 T cell genomes, went into each replicate PCR. Purified libraries were measured with a Qubit 3.0 fluorometer, size-checked on a Bioanalyzer 2100, and measured again with the KAPA Library Quantification kit. Every immunoSEQ 96-well plate was sequenced on a separate single-read 150-cycle Illumina NextSeq 550 flow cell. The paper's data handling went like this. Because the immunoSEQ output held only junctional sequences and lacked quality scores, the filtering could not match the filtering applied to full-length reads. Sequences were annotated with PyIR, a Python wrapper for IgBLAST v1.9, and V/J genes and CDR3 were assigned using IMGT germline references. Reads were filtered out if the reads had weak V/J assignments (E-value above 1e-6), no CDR3, stop codons, out-of-frame junctions, or ambiguous translated residues. V3J clonotypes were defined by identical inferred V gene, J gene, and CDR3 amino acid sequence. To compute the percentage overlap between repertoires, the number of shared unique clonotypes was divided by the size of the smaller repertoire. Repertoire richness was assessed with RTK rarefaction, the Chao1 estimator, and Recon v2.1 estimates of unobserved clonotypes. For all TCRbeta clonotypes obtained by the gDNA method from four donors, generation probabilities were computed with OLGA. TCRdb limited this immuneACCESS table to in-frame rearrangements with V and J called. A share of clones is missing; checked studies link under half to unresolved V genes, and the rest is unexplained. V and J calls and clone size follow that table, whereas D and trimming were derived from the DNA. For this sample there are some 1,900,000 clones; just under 95% appear just once. The ten largest account for more than 0.95% of the sample.

As regards this clone: Its antigen is not yet known. One base away there is no much larger clone; base qualities are not given.

The CDR3 contains 13 residues, cysteine and phenylalanine counted. The entry retains the CDR3 DNA only, 39 bases that are in frame from base 1. Trimming takes 4 bases from V and 4 bases from J, and the germline ends sit 7 bases apart. The CDR1 and CDR2 encoded by the germline V gene are MGHRA and YSYEKL. For the CD8 naive samples, CD45RO-negative cells were positively selected for CCR7, yielding a CD45RA+CCR7+ population from which TemRA cells were excluded. The donors were healthy, HIV-negative adults with no recently reported acute infections or vaccinations. Only Caucasian adults living in Nashville, Tennessee, USA were represented among the donors. Blood was collected by leukapheresis, and PBMCs were isolated by Ficoll-Histopaque density gradient centrifugation and then cryopreserved in liquid nitrogen vapor phase. Analytical flow cytometry was used to check the purity and quantity of every magnetically sorted T cell population. From each sorted fraction, genomic DNA was isolated and quantified by UV absorbance on a Nanodrop 2000c.

The source is a man in his late teens or twenties in good health. Sample: naive CD8+ T cells sorted from blood. What the cell subset or site label conveys for this sample: CD45RA+CCR7+. Rearrangement joined TRBV4-1 to TRBJ2-2, with no confidently assigned D gene. Read as DNA, the sequence is TGCGCCAGCAGCCCGACTGGCACCGGGGAGCTGTTTTTT. Its amino acids are CASSPTGTGELFF.